This TCR beta chain appears in the sequencing data of a study of blood T cell repertoires in COVID-19. Study-level background: The cDNA or gDNA used as material had been derived from T cells, B-cell-depleted T cells, or PBMCs.

There are 15 residues in the CDR3. The ends lost 5 bases at V and 5 bases at J; junction bases unmatched: 7. In germline, CDR1 is SGHNT, CDR2 YYREEE (reference sequence). In assigning cohorts, the study relied on participant-reported clinical history. TCRdb's copy holds only in-frame clones and misses some; the assay was immunoSEQ multiplex PCR. The sample has just over 150,000 clones; roughly 90% are singletons. Sequencing was done on a sample of PBMCs or T cells enriched from blood (not recorded which). The clonotype comes from a woman in her fifties or sixties who had recovered from COVID-19. The chain is built from TRBV5-4 and TRBJ1-3; 10 bases agree with TRBD1. The CDR3 coding sequence is TGTGCCAGCAGTTCGCGGACAGGGGGAAGAAACACCATATATTTT. This gives the protein CASSSRTGGRNTIYF.